The 9 T cell receptor beta chains reported below all come from one sample, sequenced in a study of PD-L1 blockade in urothelial cancer. Time point in this sample: peripheral blood 6 weeks after treatment start. Data came from immunoSEQ multiplex PCR; TCRdb stores just in-frame clones and leaves some out. The table includes nearly 50,000 clones, 65% to 85% detected once. Source: PBMCs, taken around atezolizumab (anti-PD-L1) treatment. These receptors were taken from a man aged 70-80 years with urothelial cancer.

The V and J genes are TRBV5-1 and TRBJ2-1; TRBD2 agrees at 7 bases. Germline trimming cut 6 bases from V and 4 bases from J; bases unmatched to any gene: 10. The CDR3 is made up of 15 amino acids. From germline, CDR1 is SGHRS and CDR2 YFSETQ. This chain's CDR3 is CASTGDTGGYNEQFF. The CDR3 DNA follows: TGCGCCAGCACGGGGGATACGGGAGGTTACAATGAGCAGTTCTTC.

This chain links TRBV19 with TRBJ1-2; D not resolved. Germline values: CDR1 LNHDA, CDR2 SQIVND (reference sequence). The CDR3 contains 15 residues. Deletions cut 7 bases from V and 0 bases from J, with 15 bases between. CDR3 residues: CASTRSGRANYGYTF. The CDR3 DNA sequence: TGTGCCAGTACGCGGTCGGGTCGAGCTAACTATGGCTACACCTTC.

The count of this clone is one. The rearrangement joins TRBV5-1 to TRBJ1-3; TRBD1 aligns across 7 bases. CDR3 length: 15 amino acids. Germline V lookup: CDR1 SGHRS, CDR2 YFSETQ. The trim removed 4 bases at V and 0 bases at J, leaving 4 bases unmatched. The CDR3 reads CASSQGDSSGNTIYF. Written as DNA, the CDR3 is TGCGCCAGCAGCCAGGGGGATTCCTCTGGAAACACCATATATTTT.

V and J are TRBV27 and TRBJ1-5, with D perhaps TRBD1 (5 bases). The ends were cut back, 2 bases at V and 5 bases at J, with 13 bases in the middle. Germline CDR1 MNHEY, CDR2 SMNVEV (reference sequence). This CDR3 spans 15 amino acids. DNA for the CDR3: TGTGCCAGCAGTTTACTGGGAGGGGACGATCAGCCCCAGCATTTT. Translating gives CASSLLGGDDQPQHF.

This clone is a singleton in its sample. V is TRBV11-2 and J is TRBJ2-2, with 11 bases fitting TRBD2. This CDR3 has 16 amino acids. Trimming cost V 9 bases and J 7 bases; bases outside gene matches: 13. Germline assignment: CDR1 SGHAT and CDR2 FQNNGV. The CDR3 region is CASQAILAGEGGELFF. CDR3 DNA: TGTGCCAGTCAAGCGATACTAGCGGGAGAGGGCGGGGAGCTGTTTTTT.

The chain has TRBV7-3 and TRBJ2-1, with TRBD2 matching over 7 bases. V lost 2 bases to trimming and J lost 3 bases; unmatched junction nucleotides: 4. CDR3 size: 15 residues. Germline lookup yields CDR1 SGHTA and CDR2 FQGTGA. The CDR3 loop reads CASSLGTSDYNEQFF. CDR3 DNA sequence: TGTGCCAGCAGCTTAGGAACTAGCGACTACAATGAGCAGTTCTTC.

J is TRBJ2-7 and V is TRBV11-1; D gene unclear. V was trimmed by 4 bases and J by 3 bases, leaving 4 bases between them. The germline V gene encodes CDR1 SGHAT and CDR2 FQDESV (reference sequence). CDR3 size: 11 residues. The CDR3 protein is CASSSYYEQYF. The CDR3 DNA reads as TGTGCCAGCAGCTCCTACTACGAGCAGTACTTC.

This rearrangement joins TRBV2 to TRBJ1-2; 7 bases align to TRBD1. V gave up 10 bases and J gave up 3 bases; unmatched junction bases: 11. This CDR3 contains 14 residues. Germline V gene lookup returns CDR1 SNHLY and CDR2 FYNNEI. CDR3 region: CATNKDRTDYGYTF. CDR3 sequence (DNA): TGTGCCACGAACAAGGACAGGACCGACTATGGCTACACCTTC.

The gene calls are TRBV25-1 and TRBJ2-7, with 7 bases that match TRBD2. Germline CDR1 MGHDK, CDR2 SYGVNS. The CDR3 contains 15 residues. The junction had 4 bases not matched to a gene; V was cut back by 0 bases and J by 2 bases. CDR3 in amino acids: CASSEYWGGAYEQYF. CDR3 DNA: TGTGCCAGCAGTGAATATTGGGGGGGGGCCTACGAGCAGTACTTC.